This T cell receptor (beta chain) was observed in a study of T-cell memory formation after mild COVID-19. On the study more broadly: Clusters of TCRs were largely donor specific.

CDR3 length: 13 residues. The V gene lost 4 bases and the J gene lost 8 bases, with 11 bases spanning the gap. Germline lookup yields CDR1 LGHDT and CDR2 YNNKEL (reference sequence). This clonotype was picked up a small number of times. TCRdb redid the calling of the 5' RACE reads with MiXCR, one entry per CDR3 protein. There are about 430,000 distinct CDR3 sequences in the sample; approximately 25% occur only once, and about 10% lies in the top ten. The sequence derives from an adult woman who had mild COVID-19 (a few samples of this study predate the infection). Cell type and time point are not known. The rearrangement links TRBV3-1 to TRBJ1-4; D call uncertain. The sequencing input was PBMCs or a T cell subset sorted from them (not recorded which). CDR3 nucleotides: TGTGCCAGCAGCCCGAATGTGGGGGAAAAACTGTTTTTT. This gives the protein CASSPNVGEKLFF.